Listed here are 30 T cell receptor beta chains from one sample, sequenced in a study of T cells in Graves' hyperthyroidism and ophthalmopathy. RNA transcripts provided the source from which TCR beta CDR3 regions were amplified. The study used the HTBI primer set for a first-round RT-PCR of the TCR CDR3. TCRdb itself ran the multiplex PCR reads through MiXCR, one entry per CDR3 protein. In the table there are approximately 530,000 distinct CDR3 sequences, over 15% of which are singletons. Sequencing was performed on blood. The receptors originated from a woman under 30 with Graves' hyperthyroidism.

The chain combines TRBV10-2 with TRBJ2-1; possible D gene TRBD1, 6 bases. V lost 3 bases, J lost 6 bases, and 18 bases lay in between. The CDR3 consists of 16 residues. Germline V gives CDR1 WSHSY, CDR2 SAAADI. CDR3 protein: CASSEYGGVISNEQFF. CDR3 nucleotide sequence: TGCGCCAGCAGTGAATATGGGGGCGTAATCAGCAATGAGCAGTTCTTC.

The V and J genes are TRBV7-2 and TRBJ2-1; unclear D gene. Germline V gene lookup returns CDR1 SGHTA and CDR2 FQGNSA. The V end was cut by 2 bases, the J end by 3 bases, with 14 bases between. This CDR3 is built from 16 residues. The CDR3 bases are TGTGCCAGCAGCTTATCACACGATCTCCTCTACAATGAGCAGTTCTTC. Translated, it gives CASSLSHDLLYNEQFF. The whole variable domain, remainder taken from reference TRBV7-2 and TRBJ2-1, is GAGVSQSPSNKVTEKGKDVELRCDPISGHTALYWYRQSLGQGLEFLIYFQGNSAPDKSGLPSDRFSAERTGGSVSTLTIQRTQQEDSAVYLCASSLSHDLLYNEQFFGPGTRLTVL.

As for this clonotype: A read error may be the cause here, since a much bigger clone is one base away. The rearrangement links TRBV5-1 to TRBJ2-7; D tentatively reads TRBD1 or TRBD2 (6 bases each). The germline V gene has CDR1 SGHRS and CDR2 YFSETQ. This CDR3 region has 15 residues. Trimming removed 4 bases from V and 2 bases from J, with 16 bases in between. Here the CDR3 DNA reads TGCGCCAGCAGCCTTCGAGGGGGGCGGACCTACGAGCAGTACTTC. Protein product: CASSLRGGRTYEQYF.

Only a few counts were recorded for this clonotype. This chain links TRBV18 with TRBJ2-7, with TRBD2 matching over 11 bases. The V gene end was trimmed by 6 bases and the J gene end by 1 base; junction bases not matched to a gene: 5. This CDR3 is 15 amino acids long. From germline, CDR1 is KGHSH and CDR2 LQKENI. This CDR3 is CASSQTSGTSYEQYF. The CDR3 DNA is TGTGCCAGCTCCCAGACTAGCGGGACATCCTACGAGCAGTACTTC.

This clonotype was counted ten times or more. V is TRBV7-2 and J is TRBJ1-3, with D hard to call. Germline CDR1 reads SGHTA; CDR2 reads FQGNSA. With 3 bases removed from V and 0 bases from J, the gap between germline ends came to 6 bases. The CDR3 sequence is 14 residues long. CDR3 region: CASSFRDSGNTIYF. CDR3 DNA: TGTGCCAGCAGCTTTCGGGACTCTGGAAACACCATATATTTT.

The table lists this clonotype with a few counts. J is TRBJ1-1 and V is TRBV27; no firm D call. Trimming removed 1 base at V and 7 bases at J, with 10 bases between. In germline, CDR1 is MNHEY, CDR2 SMNVEV (reference sequence). The CDR3 sequence is 13 residues long. The CDR3 sequence: CASSLLGHHEAFF. CDR3 nucleotide sequence: TGTGCCAGCAGTTTATTAGGCCACCATGAAGCTTTCTTT.

This sequence joins TRBV6-2 or TRBV6-3 and TRBJ2-2; TRBD1 matches at 8 bases. The CDR3 has 15 amino acids. J lost 2 bases, V lost 6 bases, and 5 bases had no gene match. Germline V CDR1 and CDR2: MNHEY, SVGEGT. The chain's CDR3 is CASRRTGRNTGELFF. The CDR3 DNA reads as TGTGCCAGCAGACGGACAGGGAGAAACACCGGGGAGCTGTTTTTT.

The CDR3 protein is CASSILPPTGELFF. The DNA of the CDR3 is TGTGCCAGCAGCATCTTACCGCCGACCGGGGAGCTGTTTTTT. The V call is TRBV5-6, the J call TRBJ2-2; D unclear. The CDR3 sequence is 14 residues long. CDR1 is SGHDT, CDR2 YYEEEE, per germline. V was trimmed by 4 bases and J by 5 bases, leaving 12 bases between them.

This clonotype appeared a few times. The chain carries TRBV18 and TRBJ1-5; 9 bases are a match to TRBD1. V gave up 5 bases and J gave up 7 bases; unmatched junction bases: 9. Germline CDR1 and CDR2: KGHSH and LQKENI. This CDR3 is built from 15 residues. The CDR3 reads CASSAGTGSSQPQHF. In DNA, the CDR3 is TGTGCCAGCTCAGCCGGGACAGGGTCTTCCCAGCCCCAGCATTTT.

This clonotype was detected many times. The chain links TRBV12-3 or TRBV12-4 to TRBJ2-6; 11 bases match TRBD1. The J segment lost 0 bases and the V segment lost 6 bases, leaving 4 bases of the junction unmatched. The CDR3 totals 17 residues. Here the CDR3 reads CASSLGQGASGANVLTF. In DNA form, the CDR3 reads TGTGCCAGCAGCCTCGGACAGGGGGCCTCTGGGGCCAACGTCCTGACTTTC.

V gene TRBV6-1 combines with J gene TRBJ2-2, with D perhaps TRBD1 or TRBD2 (5 bases each). Germline loops: CDR1 MNHNS, CDR2 SASEGT. V dropped 10 bases and J dropped 9 bases, with 18 bases sitting between them. The CDR3 covers 13 residues. Here the CDR3 reads CATTLGVSRELFF. The CDR3 DNA is TGTGCCACCACCCTGGGGGTGTCCAGGGAGCTGTTTTTT.

This clonotype was found many times. The gene calls are TRBV5-1 and TRBJ2-3, with D possibly matching TRBD1 (5 bases). The CDR3 totals 16 residues. V was clipped by 0 bases and J by 0 bases, with 11 bases between them. Germline assignment: CDR1 SGHRS and CDR2 YFSETQ. This CDR3 is CASSLADSSSTDTQYF. In DNA, the CDR3 is TGCGCCAGCAGCTTGGCCGACAGTTCTAGCACAGATACGCAGTATTTT. The full variable domain, its missing parts supplied by reference TRBV5-1 and TRBJ2-3, is KAGVTQTPRYLIKTRGQQVTLSCSPISGHRSVSWYQQTPGQGLQFLFEYFSETQRNKGNFPGRFSGRQFSNSRSEMNVSTLELGDSALYLCASSLADSSSTDTQYFGPGTRLTVL.

This clonotype was seen ten or more times. The genes are TRBV20-1 and TRBJ2-1; possible D gene TRBD2, 6 bases. Germline V gene sequence: CDR1 DFQATT, CDR2 SNEGSKA (reference sequence). The V end was cut by 2 bases, the J end by 9 bases, with 14 bases between. The CDR3 covers 13 residues. CDR3 loop: CSARLWRDAEQFF. The CDR3, as DNA: TGCAGTGCTAGATTGTGGCGGGACGCTGAGCAGTTCTTC.

This clonotype appeared a few times. The chain joins TRBV6-2 or TRBV6-3 to TRBJ1-5; the D is unclear. Per the germline V gene, CDR1 is MNHEY and CDR2 is SVGEGT. Trimming removed 6 bases from V and 3 bases from J, with 6 bases in between. The CDR3 is made up of 12 amino acids. In nucleotides, the CDR3 is TGTGCCAGCAGCCGGTTCAATCAGCCCCAGCATTTT. Its translation is CASSRFNQPQHF.

This clonotype appeared many times. The rearrangement uses TRBV7-8 and TRBJ2-1; unclear D gene. CDR3 length: 13 residues. The V gene lost 1 base and the J gene lost 6 bases, with 7 bases spanning the gap. Germline V CDR1 and CDR2: SGHVS, FQNEAQ. CDR3 in DNA: TGTGCCAGCAGCTTAGTTCTGGGCAATGAGCAGTTCTTC. Translating gives CASSLVLGNEQFF.

This clonotype was detected only a few times. The rearrangement joins TRBV18 to TRBJ1-3; a possible D gene is TRBD1 (5 bases). The germline V gene encodes CDR1 KGHSH and CDR2 LQKENI. V dropped 5 bases and J dropped 2 bases, with 13 bases sitting between them. This CDR3 spans 15 amino acids. CDR3 sequence (DNA): TGTGCCAGCTCAACCGGGACCGTACCTGGAAACACCATATATTTT. This translates into CASSTGTVPGNTIYF.

The chain has TRBV5-1 and TRBJ1-6, with 7 bases lining up with TRBD1. V was clipped by 0 bases and J by 6 bases; unmatched bases: 6. Germline V lookup: CDR1 SGHRS, CDR2 YFSETQ. This CDR3 comprises 16 residues. In DNA form, the CDR3 reads TGCGCCAGCAGCTTGGGCCTAGGGGGCCTTAATTCACCCCTCCACTTT. Amino acids: CASSLGLGGLNSPLHF. Full variable domain (outside the CDR3, taken from reference TRBV5-1 and TRBJ1-6): KAGVTQTPRYLIKTRGQQVTLSCSPISGHRSVSWYQQTPGQGLQFLFEYFSETQRNKGNFPGRFSGRQFSNSRSEMNVSTLELGDSALYLCASSLGLGGLNSPLHFGNGTRLTVT.

This clonotype was seen a few times. The rearrangement uses TRBV11-2 and TRBJ2-1; the D is unclear. Trimming cost V 1 base and J 8 bases, with 18 bases left between them. CDR1 is SGHAT and CDR2 is FQNNGV in the germline V gene. This CDR3 has 16 amino acids. The DNA for the CDR3 is TGTGCCAGCAGCTTAGGTCTGACCCGTGATATCGATGAGCAGTTCTTC. The encoded protein is CASSLGLTRDIDEQFF. The complete variable domain, with remaining parts taken from reference TRBV11-2 and TRBJ2-1, reads EAGVAQSPRYKIIEKRQSVAFWCNPISGHATLYWYQQILGQGPKLLIQFQNNGVVDDSQLPKDRFSAERLKGVDSTLKIQPAKLEDSAVYLCASSLGLTRDIDEQFFGPGTRLTVL.

This clonotype has a count of ten or more. The chain joins TRBV5-1 to TRBJ1-2, with no clear D. The CDR3 contains 14 residues. V was trimmed by 1 base and J by 0 bases, leaving 7 bases between them. Germline V gene data show CDR1 as SGHRS and CDR2 as YFSETQ. The CDR3 loop reads CASSLRLPNYGYTF. For the CDR3, the DNA is TGCGCCAGCAGCTTGAGGCTACCTAACTATGGCTACACCTTC.

In regard to this clonotype: At one of its ends the junction is not consistent with the germline gene, which may arise from a read error. This chain uses TRBV20-1 with TRBJ1-5; weak D call: TRBD1 (6 bases). CDR3 length equals 15 residues. Germline loops: CDR1 DFQATT, CDR2 SNEGSKA (reference sequence). CDR3 DNA: TGCAGTACTAGAGAAGGGGGGCAAGCCGATCCGCCCCAGCATTTT. As protein: CSTREGGQADPPQHF.

The genes are TRBV25-1 and TRBJ1-1; D is unresolved. V dropped 4 bases and J dropped 2 bases, with 5 bases sitting between them. Per germline, CDR1 MGHDK and CDR2 SYGVNS. The CDR3 contains 12 residues. DNA for the CDR3: TGTGCCAGCAGTGCCCTAAACACTGAAGCTTTCTTT. Encoded protein: CASSALNTEAFF.

This clonotype came up many times. The V and J genes are TRBV3-1 and TRBJ2-2; D is ambiguous. Germline lookup yields CDR1 LGHDT and CDR2 YNNKEL (reference sequence). The CDR3 spans 13 residues. V gave up 2 bases and J gave up 1 base, with 2 bases separating them. The DNA of the CDR3 is TGTGCCAGCAGCCAACAGAACACCGGGGAGCTGTTTTTT. The encoded protein is CASSQQNTGELFF. The entire variable domain, with the rest obtained from reference TRBV3-1 and TRBJ2-2, is as follows: DTAVSQTPKYLVTQMGNDKSIKCEQNLGHDTMYWYKQDSKKFLKIMFSYNNKELIINETVPNRFSPKSPDKAHLNLHINSLELGDSAVYFCASSQQNTGELFFGEGSRLTVL.

The chain combines TRBV14 with TRBJ1-2; 10 bases map to TRBD1. Per germline, CDR1 SGHDN and CDR2 FVKESK. This CDR3 comprises 15 residues. J gave up 4 bases and V 4 bases, and 6 bases lay outside the gene matches. The CDR3 region is CASSPTTGGSYGYTF. Written as DNA, the CDR3 is TGTGCCAGCAGCCCTACGACAGGGGGCAGCTATGGCTACACCTTC.

This chain uses TRBV24-1 with TRBJ1-2, with 11 bases that match TRBD1. The CDR3 covers 16 residues. The trim removed 2 bases at V and 7 bases at J, leaving 8 bases unmatched. Looked up from germline, CDR1 is KGHDR and CDR2 is SFDVKD. The CDR3: CATSDSPGQGGGGYTF. DNA of the CDR3: TGTGCCACCAGTGATTCTCCGGGACAGGGGGGGGGTGGCTACACCTTC.

The chain joins TRBV12-3 or TRBV12-4 to TRBJ2-5, with 11 bases aligning to TRBD2. There are 17 residues in the CDR3. V shed 5 bases and J 5 bases; nucleotides not matched to a gene: 13. This chain's CDR3 is CASSPSLAGGPRETQYF. The CDR3 DNA sequence: TGTGCCAGCAGTCCTTCCTTAGCGGGGGGGCCGAGGGAGACCCAGTACTTC.

The chain combines TRBV4-2 with TRBJ2-7, with a possible D match to TRBD2 (5 bases). V lost 4 bases and J 7 bases, leaving 20 bases between the germline ends. CDR1 is LGHNA and CDR2 is YNFKEQ in the germline V gene. There are 15 residues in the CDR3. The CDR3: CASSLSSTALGEQYF. The DNA for the CDR3 is TGTGCCAGCAGCCTCTCTAGCACCGCCCTAGGGGAGCAGTACTTC.

The V and J genes are TRBV9 and TRBJ1-5; D uncertain. Per the germline V gene, CDR1 is SGDLS and CDR2 is YYNGEE. Deletions cut 1 base from V and 0 bases from J, with 8 bases between. The CDR3 contains 15 residues. DNA of the CDR3: TGTGCCAGCAGCGTATGGGGAGATAGCAATCAGCCCCAGCATTTT. Its translation is CASSVWGDSNQPQHF.

At least ten counts were recorded for this clonotype. The chain links TRBV4-3 to TRBJ2-7, with a tentative D call TRBD1 (5 bases). The V end was cut by 0 bases, the J end by 5 bases, with 14 bases between. Per germline, CDR1 LGHNA and CDR2 YSLEER. CDR3 length equals 15 residues. CDR3 in amino acids: CASSQDSEQDNEQYF. The DNA of the CDR3 is TGCGCCAGCAGCCAAGATTCGGAGCAGGACAACGAGCAGTACTTC.

This clonotype was observed a few times. The genes are TRBV28 and TRBJ2-6; D tentatively reads TRBD1 or TRBD2 (5 bases each). In germline, CDR1 is MDHEN, CDR2 SYDVKM. Trimming took off 5 bases at V and 11 bases at J, with 22 bases between the two ends. This CDR3 is 16 amino acids long. CDR3 loop: CASSVSGGPTGYVLTF. As DNA, the CDR3 is TGTGCCAGCAGTGTCAGTGGGGGACCCACCGGCTACGTCCTGACTTTC. The full variable domain, completed using reference TRBV28 and TRBJ2-6, is DVKVTQSSRYLVKRTGEKVFLECVQDMDHENMFWYRQDPGLGLRLIYFSYDVKMKEKGDIPEGYSVSREKKERFSLILESASTNQTSMYLCASSVSGGPTGYVLTFGAGSRLTVL.

In its sample, this clonotype was seen many times. The CDR3 sequence is CASSQTDGDTQYF. The CDR3 DNA follows: TGTGCCAGCAGCCAAACAGACGGAGATACGCAGTATTTT. The chain employs TRBV3-1 and TRBJ2-3; unclear D gene. With 2 bases removed from V and 5 bases from J, the gap between germline ends came to 8 bases. This CDR3 is 13 amino acids long. CDR1 and CDR2 from the germline V gene are LGHDT and YNNKEL (reference sequence).